The present TCR delta chain was sequenced within a study of gamma-delta chains in newborns, infants, children. Study details: Microbial exposure reportedly drives polyclonal innate γδ T cell expansion after birth.

With CATT, TCRdb re-called clones from the reads. The sample lists some 10,000 delta-chain clones; around 8.2% were seen once. The sample holds a few counts of this clone. Germline CDR1 is GEAIGNYY and CDR2 is EKD. This CDR3 is built from 15 residues. With V trimmed by 2 bases and J by 8 bases, 7 bases remained unmatched. The TCR comes from a child who was a newborn, infant or young child, either healthy, febrile or measles-vaccinated (not recorded which). Material: blood. The gene calls are TRDV2 and TRDJ2; 10 bases align to TRDD3. Here the CDR3 DNA reads TGTGCCTGTGACATACTGGGGGATTTGGCGGCACAACTCTTCTTT. This encodes CACDILGDLAAQLFF.